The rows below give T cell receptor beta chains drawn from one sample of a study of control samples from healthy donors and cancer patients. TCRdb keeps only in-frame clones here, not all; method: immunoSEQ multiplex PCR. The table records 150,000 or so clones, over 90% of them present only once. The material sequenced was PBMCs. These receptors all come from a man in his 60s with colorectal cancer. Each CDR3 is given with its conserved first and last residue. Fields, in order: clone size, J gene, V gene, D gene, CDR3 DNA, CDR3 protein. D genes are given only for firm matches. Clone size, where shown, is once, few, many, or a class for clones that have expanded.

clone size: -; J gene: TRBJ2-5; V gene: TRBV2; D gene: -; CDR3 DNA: TGTGCCAGCACCATAGGAGAGACCCAGTACTTC; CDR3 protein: CASTIGETQYF
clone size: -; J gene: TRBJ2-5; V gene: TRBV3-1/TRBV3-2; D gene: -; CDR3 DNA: TGTGCCAGCAGCCAAGGCGGGGGCGGGACCCAGTACTTC; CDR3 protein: CASSQGGGGTQYF
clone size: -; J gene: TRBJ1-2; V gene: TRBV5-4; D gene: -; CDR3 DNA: TGTGCCAGCAGCTTTAGTTCGGAGGCTTATTATGGCTACACCTTC; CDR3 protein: CASSFSSEAYYGYTF
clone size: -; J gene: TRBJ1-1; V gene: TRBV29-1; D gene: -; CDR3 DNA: TGCAGCGTTCGCAGCCTTATGAACACTGAAGCTTTCTTT; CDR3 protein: CSVRSLMNTEAFF
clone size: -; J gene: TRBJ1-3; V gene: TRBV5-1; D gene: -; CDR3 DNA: TGCGCCAGCAGCTTGGCCGGAGCAGGGAACACCATATATTTT; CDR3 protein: CASSLAGAGNTIYF
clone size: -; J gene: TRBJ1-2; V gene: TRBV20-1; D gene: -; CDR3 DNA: TGCAGTGCTAATGACTATGGCTACACCTTC; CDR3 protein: CSANDYGYTF
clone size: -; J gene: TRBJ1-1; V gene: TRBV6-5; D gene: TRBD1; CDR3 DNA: TGTGCCAGCAGTTCAGGGGGGGGTCCCCTGAAGGCTTTCTTT; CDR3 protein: CASSSGGGPLKAFF
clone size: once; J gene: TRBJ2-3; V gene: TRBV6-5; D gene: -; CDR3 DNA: TGTGCCAGCAGACCAGGAAGCACAGATACGCAGTATTTT; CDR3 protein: CASRPGSTDTQYF
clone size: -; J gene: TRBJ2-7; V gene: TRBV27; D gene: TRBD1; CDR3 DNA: TGTGCCAGCAGTACTTCCGGGACAGGACATTACGAGCAGTACTTC; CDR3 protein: CASSTSGTGHYEQYF
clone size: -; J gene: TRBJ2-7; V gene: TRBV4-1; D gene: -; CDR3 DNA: TGCGCCAGCAGCCCTGGGATGTTGACTGCCTACGAGCAGTACTTC; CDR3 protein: CASSPGMLTAYEQYF
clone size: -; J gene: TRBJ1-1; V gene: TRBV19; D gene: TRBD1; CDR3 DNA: TGTGCCAGTAGTATAAGGGACAGGGTCACTGAAGCTTTCTTT; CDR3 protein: CASSIRDRVTEAFF
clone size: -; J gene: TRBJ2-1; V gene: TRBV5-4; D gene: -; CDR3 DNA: TGTGCCAGCAGCTTGGGCGGGGACCTGATCAATGAGCAGTTCTTC; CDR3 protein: CASSLGGDLINEQFF
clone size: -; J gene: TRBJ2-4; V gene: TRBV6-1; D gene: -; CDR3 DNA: TGTGCCAGCAGTGAAAGGGGGACTCTTCTAGCCAAAAACATTCAGTACTTC; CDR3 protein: CASSERGTLLAKNIQYF
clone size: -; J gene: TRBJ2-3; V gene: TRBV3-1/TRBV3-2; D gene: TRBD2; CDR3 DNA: TGTGCCAGCAGCGGGACTAGCGGGGAAACAGATACGCAGTATTTT; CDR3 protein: CASSGTSGETDTQYF
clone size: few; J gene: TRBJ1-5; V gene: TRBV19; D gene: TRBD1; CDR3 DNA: TGTGCCAGTAGTACGACAGGGGGCGCGAATCAGCCCCAGCATTTT; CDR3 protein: CASSTTGGANQPQHF
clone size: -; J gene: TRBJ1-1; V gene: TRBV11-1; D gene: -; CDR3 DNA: TGTGCCAGCAGCTTAGGGACAGCGGGGGACACTGAAGCTTTCTTT; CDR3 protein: CASSLGTAGDTEAFF
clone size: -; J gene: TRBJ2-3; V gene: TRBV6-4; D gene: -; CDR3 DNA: TGTGCCAGCAGTGAGTCTACCACAGATACGCAGTATTTT; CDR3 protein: CASSESTTDTQYF
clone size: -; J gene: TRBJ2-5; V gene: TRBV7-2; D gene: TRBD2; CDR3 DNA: TGTGCCAGCAGTCCCGGGACTAGCGGCACGCAGGGAGAGACCCAGTACTTC; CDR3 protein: CASSPGTSGTQGETQYF
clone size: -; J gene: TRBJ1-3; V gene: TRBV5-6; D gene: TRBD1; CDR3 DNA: TGTGCCAGCAGCTTGGTATGGGACAGGGGATCTGGAAACACCATATATTTT; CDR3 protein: CASSLVWDRGSGNTIYF
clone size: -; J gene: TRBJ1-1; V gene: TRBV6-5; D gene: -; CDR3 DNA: TGTGCCAGCACCGACGGGGGGAAAGGGAACACTGAAGCTTTCTTT; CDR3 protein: CASTDGGKGNTEAFF
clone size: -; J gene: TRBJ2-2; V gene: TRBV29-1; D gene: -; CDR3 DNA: TGCAGCGTTGAAGATTCTTGGGCGGGGGGGGAGCTGTTTTTT; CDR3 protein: CSVEDSWAGGELFF
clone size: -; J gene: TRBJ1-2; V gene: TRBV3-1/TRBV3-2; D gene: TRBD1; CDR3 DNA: TGTGCCAGCAGCCAAGATCTCCGACAGGGCTATGGCTACACCTTC; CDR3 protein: CASSQDLRQGYGYTF
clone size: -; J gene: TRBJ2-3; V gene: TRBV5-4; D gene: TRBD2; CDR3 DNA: TGTGCCAGCAGCGGAAGCGGGGGGGCGTTCACAGATACGCAGTATTTT; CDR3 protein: CASSGSGGAFTDTQYF
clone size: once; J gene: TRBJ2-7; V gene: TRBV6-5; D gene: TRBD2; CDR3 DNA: TGTGCCAGCAATGGACTTAGCGGGGTTAGCTACGAGCAGTACTTC; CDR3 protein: CASNGLSGVSYEQYF
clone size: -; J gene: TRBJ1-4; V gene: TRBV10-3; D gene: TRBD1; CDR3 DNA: TGTGCCAGCCGACAGGGTCCTAATGAAAAACTGTTTTTT; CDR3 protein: CASRQGPNEKLFF
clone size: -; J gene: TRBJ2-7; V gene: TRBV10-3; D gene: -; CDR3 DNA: TGTGCCACCAGGGGCTCCTCCTACGAGCAGTACTTC; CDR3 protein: CATRGSSYEQYF
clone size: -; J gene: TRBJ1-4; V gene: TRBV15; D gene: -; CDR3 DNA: TGTGCCACCAGCAGAGATCTCGGGACGGGTGAAAAACTGTTTTTT; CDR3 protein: CATSRDLGTGEKLFF
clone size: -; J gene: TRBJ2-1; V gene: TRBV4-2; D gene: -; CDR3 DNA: TGTGCCAGCAGCCTCCGGGGCAATGAGCAGTTCTTC; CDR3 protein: CASSLRGNEQFF
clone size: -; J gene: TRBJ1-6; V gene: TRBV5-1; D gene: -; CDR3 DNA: TGCGCCAGCAGCTTGGTAGGGGGTGGTAATTCACCCCTCCACTTT; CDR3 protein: CASSLVGGGNSPLHF
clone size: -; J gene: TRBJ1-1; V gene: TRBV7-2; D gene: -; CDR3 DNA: TGTGCCAGCAGCTTACACGCTATAGGGAACACTGAAGCTTTCTTT; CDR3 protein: CASSLHAIGNTEAFF
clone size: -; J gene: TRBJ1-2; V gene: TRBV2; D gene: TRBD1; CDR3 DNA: TGTGCCAGCAGTGAGCGGACAGGGACTAACTATGGCTACACCTTC; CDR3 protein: CASSERTGTNYGYTF
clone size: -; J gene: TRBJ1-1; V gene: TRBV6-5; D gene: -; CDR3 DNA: TGTGCCAGCAGCCTCTCAGCGAACACTGAAGCTTTCTTT; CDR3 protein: CASSLSANTEAFF
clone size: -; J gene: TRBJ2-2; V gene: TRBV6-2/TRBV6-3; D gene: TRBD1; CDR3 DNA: TGTGCCAGCAGTTACACCGGTTTCCAGGGGGTCCCCGGGGAGCTGTTTTTT; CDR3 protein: CASSYTGFQGVPGELFF
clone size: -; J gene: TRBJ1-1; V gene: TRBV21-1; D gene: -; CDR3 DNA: TGTGCCAGCAGCAAAGAAAGACGGAGCATGAACACTGAAGCTTTCTTT; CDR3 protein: CASSKERRSMNTEAFF
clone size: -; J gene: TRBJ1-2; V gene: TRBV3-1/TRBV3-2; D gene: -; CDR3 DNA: TGTGCCAGCAGCCAAGCCCGGGGGAACGTTGACTATGGCTACACCTTC; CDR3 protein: CASSQARGNVDYGYTF
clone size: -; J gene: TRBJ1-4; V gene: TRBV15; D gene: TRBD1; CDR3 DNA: TGTGCCACCAGCAGAGATACAGGGGGAGGAGAAAAACTGTTTTTT; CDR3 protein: CATSRDTGGGEKLFF
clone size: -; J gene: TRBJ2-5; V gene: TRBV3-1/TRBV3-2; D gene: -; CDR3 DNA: TGTGCCAGCAGCCAAGGACTAGTTCAGGAGACCCAGTACTTC; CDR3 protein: CASSQGLVQETQYF
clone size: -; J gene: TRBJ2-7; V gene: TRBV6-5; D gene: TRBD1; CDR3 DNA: TGTGCCAGCAGAAGGGACAGGAGCTCCTACGAGCAGTACTTC; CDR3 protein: CASRRDRSSYEQYF
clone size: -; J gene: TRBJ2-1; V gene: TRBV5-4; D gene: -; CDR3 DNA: TGTGCCATCCTGGGGGGACCTAACTCCTACAATGAGCAGTTCTTC; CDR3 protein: CAILGGPNSYNEQFF
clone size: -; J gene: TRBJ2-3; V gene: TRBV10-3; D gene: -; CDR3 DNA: TGTGCCATTAGGCGGGACGGACAAACAGATACGCAGTATTTT; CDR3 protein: CAIRRDGQTDTQYF
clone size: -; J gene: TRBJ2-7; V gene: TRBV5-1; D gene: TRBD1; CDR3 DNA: TGCGCCAGCAGCTTGGAGGCTGCAGGGGGAAAATCCTACGAGCAGTACTTC; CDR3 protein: CASSLEAAGGKSYEQYF
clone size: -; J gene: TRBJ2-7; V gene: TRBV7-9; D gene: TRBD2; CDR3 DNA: TGTGCCAGCAGCTTAGGAAAGGGACTAGGGGCATACGAGCAGTACTTC; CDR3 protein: CASSLGKGLGAYEQYF
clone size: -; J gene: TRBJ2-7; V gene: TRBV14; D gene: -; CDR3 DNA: TGTGCCAGCAGCCAACAACGGACCTCGGACAGCTTCTACGAGCAGTACTTC; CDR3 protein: CASSQQRTSDSFYEQYF
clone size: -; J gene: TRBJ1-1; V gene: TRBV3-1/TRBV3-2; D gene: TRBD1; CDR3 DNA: TGTGCCAGCAGCCAGGGCCAGGGGGTGTTGGGATGGACTGAAGCTTTCTTT; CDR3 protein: CASSQGQGVLGWTEAFF
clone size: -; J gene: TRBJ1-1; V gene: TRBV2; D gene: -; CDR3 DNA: TGTGCCAGCAGCCCGATGACAGCCGTGAACACTGAAGCTTTCTTT; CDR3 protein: CASSPMTAVNTEAFF
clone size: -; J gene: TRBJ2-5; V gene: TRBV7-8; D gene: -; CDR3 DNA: TGTGCCAGCAGCTTAGGTCGGGAGACCCAGTACTTC; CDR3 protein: CASSLGRETQYF
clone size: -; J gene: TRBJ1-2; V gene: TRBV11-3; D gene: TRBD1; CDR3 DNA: TGTGCCAGCAGCGACCAACCTTGGACAGGGCCAATCCATGGCTACACCTTC; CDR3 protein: CASSDQPWTGPIHGYTF
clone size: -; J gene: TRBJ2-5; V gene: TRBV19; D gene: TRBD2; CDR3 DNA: TGTGCCAGTAGTAAGGAGCGGGGGGGCTTGGAGACCCAGTACTTC; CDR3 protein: CASSKERGGLETQYF
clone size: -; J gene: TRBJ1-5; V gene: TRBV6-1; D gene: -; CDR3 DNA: TGTGCCAGCAGTGAGCCGGGAATTAGCAATCAGCCCCAGCATTTT; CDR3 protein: CASSEPGISNQPQHF